This TCR beta chain is drawn from a study of T cell responses to AZD1222 COVID-19 vaccine. A word on this clone: The antigen is undetermined.

The table came from immunoSEQ multiplex PCR; TCRdb's copy has only in-frame clones and leaves some out. The sample consists of roughly 180,000 clones, around nine tenths of them appearing once. Germline values: CDR1 WNHNN, CDR2 SYGVQD (reference sequence). The CDR3 is 17 residues long. V gave up 3 bases and J gave up 0 bases, with 18 bases separating them. Study-wide results and limits: Baseline seropositivity characterized only a handful of AZD1222 recipients. Females made up more of the donors, who were largely white British, and clonal diversity may have come out too low. All repertoire sampling was performed exclusively after the peak T cell response. Regions 160-218 and 743-854 held dominance among vaccine-associated CD4 TCRs, which spanned spike.

Source: peripheral blood, taken 28 days after the second AZD1222 dose. This sequence joins TRBV10-1 and TRBJ2-7, with D perhaps TRBD2 (5 bases). This TCR was recovered from an adult who received the AZD1222 COVID-19 vaccine. The CDR3 is CASSEFTRTSSSYEQYF. In DNA, the CDR3 is TGCGCCAGCAGTGAATTTACTCGGACTTCGAGCTCCTACGAGCAGTACTTC.